The clone carrying this T cell receptor beta chain appeared a single time. Only in-frame clones appear in the TCRdb table, and some are missing; sequencing was by immunoSEQ multiplex PCR. There are roughly 250,000 clones in the sample; about 90% occur only once, and approximately 2% lies in the top ten. The CDR3 totals 13 residues. J was trimmed by 4 bases and V by 3 bases; bases with no gene match: 5. From germline, CDR1 is DFQATT and CDR2 SNEGSKA (reference sequence). The entry originates in a study of blood T cell repertoires in COVID-19. This sequence joins TRBV20-1 and TRBJ1-2, with 7 nucleotides matching TRBD1. Sample: PBMCs or T cells enriched from blood (not recorded which). The TCR originated in a woman aged 18-29 years who had recovered from COVID-19. The CDR3 here is CSASLGGGYGYTF. The DNA of the CDR3 is TGCAGTGCTAGTCTAGGGGGCGGCTATGGCTACACCTTC.